Following are 29 T cell receptor beta chains from one sample sequenced in a study of blood T cell repertoires in COVID-19. Libraries were prepared by immunoSEQ multiplex PCR; TCRdb keeps only in-frame clonotypes and omits some of them. Of about 100,000 clones detected, about 80% appear once; the ten largest clones hold 9% to 13%. Source material: peripheral blood. The source is a woman aged 65 to 85 with acute or convalescent COVID-19.

This rearrangement joins TRBV30 to TRBJ2-5, with 8 bases lining up with TRBD1. The CDR3 is 13 residues long. The germline V gene has CDR1 GTSNPN and CDR2 SVGIG (reference sequence). Trimming cost V 5 bases and J 2 bases; bases outside gene matches: 4. The CDR3 DNA follows: TGTGCCTGGGGACAGGGCACACAAGAGACCCAGTACTTC. It translates to CAWGQGTQETQYF.

The gene calls are TRBV2 and TRBJ1-1; D is possibly TRBD1 (5 bases). V was shortened by 8 bases and J by 1 base, with 14 bases between the two germline ends. Germline loops: CDR1 SNHLY, CDR2 FYNNEI. The CDR3 consists of 14 residues. The CDR3 loop reads CASARRGSNTEAFF. The DNA of the CDR3 is TGTGCCAGCGCTAGGAGGGGTTCGAACACTGAAGCTTTCTTT.

This clone was seen a few times. The chain employs TRBV5-6 and TRBJ1-2; D possibly corresponds to TRBD1 (6 bases). Germline V gene lookup returns CDR1 SGHDT and CDR2 YYEEEE. The CDR3 totals 15 residues. V was cut by 0 bases and J by 1 base, with 10 bases left in between. CDR3 region: CASSLAGTLNYGYTF. In nucleotides, the CDR3 is TGTGCCAGCAGCTTGGCAGGGACACTTAACTATGGCTACACCTTC.

V usage is TRBV7-8 and J usage is TRBJ1-5; 7 bases map to TRBD1. The CDR3 sequence is 15 residues long. V shed 7 bases and J 7 bases; nucleotides not matched to a gene: 13. The germline gives CDR1 SGHVS, CDR2 FQNEAQ. The CDR3 here is CASTADRVSGQPQHF. CDR3 DNA sequence: TGTGCCAGCACCGCCGACAGGGTGTCAGGACAGCCCCAGCATTTT.

This chain uses TRBV4-2 with TRBJ2-1; 15 nucleotides line up with TRBD2. Germline CDR1 reads LGHNA; CDR2 reads YNFKEQ. V shed 0 bases, J shed 7 bases, and the junction held 7 bases outside the gene matches. This CDR3 is built from 18 residues. CDR3: CASSQDLGTSGGPNEQFF. DNA for the CDR3: TGTGCCAGCAGCCAAGATCTCGGGACTAGCGGGGGGCCGAATGAGCAGTTCTTC.

The chain couples TRBV28 to TRBJ2-3, with D perhaps matching TRBD2 (6 bases). This CDR3 is built from 12 residues. The germline V and J ends were trimmed by 1 base and 8 bases, with 7 bases remaining between them. Germline CDR1 and CDR2: MDHEN and SYDVKM. CDR3 sequence: CASSLLEGTQYF. DNA for the CDR3: TGTGCCAGCAGTTTATTGGAGGGTACGCAGTATTTT.

The genes are TRBV12-5 and TRBJ1-4; 9 bases fit TRBD1. The J segment lost 6 bases and the V segment lost 4 bases, leaving 6 bases of the junction unmatched. From germline, CDR1 is LGHNT and CDR2 FRNRAP. The CDR3 is 15 residues long. In nucleotides, the CDR3 is TGTGCTAGTGGTTCCGACGACAGGGGGGATGAAAAACTGTTTTTT. This codes for CASGSDDRGDEKLFF. Variable domain in full (rest from reference TRBV12-5 and TRBJ1-4): DARVTQTPRHKVTEMGQEVTMRCQPILGHNTVFWYRQTMMQGLELLAYFRNRAPLDDSGMPKDRFSAEMPDATLATLKIQPSEPRDSAVYFCASGSDDRGDEKLFFGSGTQLSVL.

J is TRBJ2-1 and V is TRBV10-3; no reliable D call. Germline lookup yields CDR1 ENHRY and CDR2 SYGVKD. Trimming stripped 10 bases from V and 2 bases from J, with 9 bases between. The CDR3 has 12 residues. The CDR3 coding sequence is TGTGCCACCGCCCCGGCCTACAATGAGCAGTTCTTC. Protein product: CATAPAYNEQFF.

V gene TRBV5-6 combines with J gene TRBJ1-2; D remains unclear. The CDR3 loop spans 13 amino acids. With 0 bases removed from V and 8 bases from J, the gap between germline ends came to 11 bases. Germline values: CDR1 SGHDT, CDR2 YYEEEE. CDR3 residues: CASSLAVAEGYTF. In DNA, the CDR3 is TGTGCCAGCAGCTTGGCCGTGGCAGAAGGCTACACCTTC.

Here the CDR3 reads CASSPGAQNEQFF. The CDR3 DNA is TGTGCCAGCTCACCAGGGGCCCAGAATGAGCAGTTCTTC. The rearrangement uses TRBV18 and TRBJ2-1, with D possibly TRBD1 on 5 matching bases. Trimming took 2 bases from V and 7 from J, leaving 9 bases between them. This CDR3 region has 13 residues. Germline V gene lookup returns CDR1 KGHSH and CDR2 LQKENI. Together with reference TRBV18 and TRBJ2-1, the CDR3 gives the full variable domain: NAGVMQNPRHLVRRRGQEARLRCSPMKGHSHVYWYRQLPEEGLKFMVYLQKENIIDESGMPKERFSAEFPKEGPSILRIQQVVRGDSAAYFCASSPGAQNEQFFGPGTRLTVL.

In this sample, this clone turned up a few times. The chain uses TRBV10-3 and TRBJ1-1, with D maybe TRBD1 (6 bases). The V gene's germline CDR1 is ENHRY and CDR2 SYGVKD. The CDR3 spans 14 residues. Trimming stripped 6 bases from V and 0 bases from J, with 11 bases between. CDR3 residues: CAIRAGAMNTEAFF. Written as DNA, the CDR3 is TGTGCCATCAGGGCAGGGGCAATGAACACTGAAGCTTTCTTT.

The chain uses TRBV27 and TRBJ1-3; 7 positions agree with TRBD1. Germline CDR1 reads MNHEY; CDR2 reads SMNVEV (reference sequence). The junction had 8 bases not matched to a gene; V was cut back by 0 bases and J by 0 bases. The CDR3 is made up of 18 amino acids. The CDR3 region is CASSLSPRGGGSGNTIYF. The CDR3 bases are TGTGCCAGCAGTTTATCGCCCCGAGGGGGCGGCTCTGGAAACACCATATATTTT.

In its sample, this clone was seen a few times. The chain is built from TRBV3-1 (or the pseudogene TRBV3-2) and TRBJ2-7; 8 bases match TRBD1. From germline, CDR1 is LGHDT and CDR2 YNNKEL (reference sequence). The V gene end was trimmed by 1 base and the J gene end by 6 bases; junction bases not matched to a gene: 5. The CDR3 is 14 residues long. CDR3: CASSQVGQGGEQYF. The CDR3, as DNA: TGTGCCAGCAGCCAAGTCGGACAGGGAGGCGAGCAGTACTTC.

This clone was detected once. V and J are TRBV7-4 and TRBJ1-2; D is perhaps TRBD1 (5 bases). The CDR3 sequence is 16 residues long. V was pared by 0 bases and J by 6 bases, with 17 bases between. CDR1 and CDR2 from the germline V gene are SGHVT and SQSDAQ. The CDR3 is CASSLAGTDRGNGYTF. Here the CDR3 DNA reads TGTGCCAGCAGCTTAGCGGGTACAGATAGGGGAAATGGCTACACCTTC.

The chain combines TRBV7-9 with TRBJ1-4; D is undetermined. Germline V gene data show CDR1 as SEHNR and CDR2 as FQNEAQ (reference sequence). The ends were cut back, 3 bases at V and 4 bases at J, with 12 bases in the middle. The CDR3 length is 15 residues. The CDR3 DNA reads TGTGCCAGCAGCTTTTATCTGGAGAATAATGAAAAACTGTTTTTT. The encoded protein is CASSFYLENNEKLFF.

The V call is TRBV18, the J call TRBJ2-1; D is undetermined. This CDR3 is 13 amino acids long. Germline V CDR1 and CDR2: KGHSH, LQKENI. Trimming shortened V by 0 bases and J by 6 bases, and 6 bases separated the two germline ends. Here the CDR3 reads CASSPPNGNEQFF. The CDR3 nucleotides are TGTGCCAGCTCACCACCGAACGGCAATGAGCAGTTCTTC.

The J gene is TRBJ2-2, the V gene TRBV2; D might be TRBD1 (6 bases). The CDR3 has 15 residues. Germline V gene data show CDR1 as SNHLY and CDR2 as FYNNEI. Trimming removed 6 bases from V and 3 bases from J, with 14 bases in between. Written as DNA, the CDR3 is TGTGCCAGCAGAGAGGGGGACGTGGACACCGGGGAGCTGTTTTTT. This encodes CASREGDVDTGELFF.

The V and J genes are TRBV9 and TRBJ1-1, with D possibly being TRBD1 (5 bases). The germline CDR1 and CDR2 sequences are SGDLS and YYNGEE. CDR3 size: 14 residues. V was shortened by 3 bases and J by 4 bases, with 13 bases between the two germline ends. CDR3 loop: CASSGRGAPTEAFF. CDR3 coding DNA: TGTGCCAGCAGCGGGAGGGGAGCCCCCACTGAAGCTTTCTTT.

The J gene is TRBJ2-4, the V gene TRBV3-1 (or the pseudogene TRBV3-2); the match to TRBD1 covers 7 bases. Germline V lookup: CDR1 LGHDT, CDR2 YNNKEL (reference sequence). CDR3 length equals 16 residues. V trimming: 0 bases; J trimming: 4 bases; junction bases outside the gene matches: 6. CDR3: CASSQDRGQSKNIQYF. The CDR3 DNA follows: TGTGCCAGCAGCCAAGATCGGGGACAGAGTAAAAACATTCAGTACTTC.

The chain combines TRBV6-1 with TRBJ2-2; D might be TRBD2 (6 bases). V lost 4 bases and J 2 bases, leaving 14 bases between the germline ends. Germline loops: CDR1 MNHNS, CDR2 SASEGT. There are 16 residues in the CDR3. This CDR3 is CASSGGAGHNTGELFF. The DNA for the CDR3 is TGTGCCAGCAGTGGCGGGGCCGGGCACAACACCGGGGAGCTGTTTTTT.

V usage is TRBV27 and J usage is TRBJ1-1, with 8 nucleotides matching TRBD1. The CDR3 covers 15 residues. The germline gives CDR1 MNHEY, CDR2 SMNVEV (reference sequence). The junction had 11 bases not matched to a gene; V was cut back by 5 bases and J by 6 bases. The CDR3 loop reads CASSSHGTGSPEAFF. CDR3 DNA sequence: TGTGCCAGCAGTAGTCACGGGACAGGTTCTCCTGAAGCTTTCTTT.

V is TRBV2 and J is TRBJ2-7, with D unresolved. Germline CDR1 reads SNHLY; CDR2 reads FYNNEI. The CDR3 totals 14 residues. V shed 2 bases and J shed 5 bases, with 13 bases lying between them. The CDR3 region has the DNA TGTGCCAGCAGTGAATTATCGGGTGTCGACGAGCAGTACGTC. Its protein is CASSELSGVDEQYV.

This clone was counted a few times. V usage is TRBV18 and J usage is TRBJ1-6; 9 bases map to TRBD1. The CDR3 consists of 16 residues. Per germline, CDR1 KGHSH and CDR2 LQKENI. The V segment lost 2 bases and the J segment 7 bases; nucleotides outside the gene matches: 6. CDR3 sequence: CASSPGAGTGNSPLHF. The DNA for the CDR3 is TGTGCCAGCTCACCAGGAGCCGGGACAGGGAATTCACCCCTCCACTTT.

V usage is TRBV11-2 and J usage is TRBJ2-2, with D perhaps matching TRBD1 (5 bases). CDR3 length: 16 amino acids. Trimming removed 5 bases at V and 2 bases at J, with 15 bases between. Germline CDR1 is SGHAT and CDR2 is FQNNGV. CDR3 residues: CASSPMGRANTGELFF. CDR3 bases: TGTGCCAGCAGCCCGATGGGCAGGGCTAACACCGGGGAGCTGTTTTTT.

This clone has a single count. V is TRBV7-3 and J is TRBJ2-3; perhaps TRBD2 as D (5 bases). Deletions cut 5 bases from V and 4 bases from J, with 19 bases between. The length of the CDR3 is 16 residues. CDR1 and CDR2 (germline): SGHTA, FQGTGA. The CDR3 DNA reads TGTGCCAGCAGCCGTGGGGTGGCGGGTATCCCAGATACGCAGTATTTT. Amino acid sequence: CASSRGVAGIPDTQYF.

The chain links TRBV7-9 to TRBJ2-1, with 11 bases identical to TRBD1. Germline CDR1 and CDR2: SEHNR and FQNEAQ (reference sequence). This CDR3 has 15 amino acids. V dropped 3 bases and J dropped 9; count of bases not matched to a gene: 7. DNA of the CDR3: TGTGCCAGCAGCTTTGGACAGGGGGCCTTGGGTGAGCAGTTCTTC. It codes for CASSFGQGALGEQFF.

The chain employs TRBV19 and TRBJ1-3; D perhaps matches TRBD1 (5 bases). V lost 5 bases and J lost 0, with 11 bases in between. Germline-derived CDR1 and CDR2 are LNHDA and SQIVND (reference sequence). The CDR3 is 15 residues long. The CDR3: CASSATVSSGNTIYF. The CDR3 nucleotides read TGTGCCAGTAGTGCGACAGTATCCTCTGGAAACACCATATATTTT.

The chain has TRBV3-1 (or the pseudogene TRBV3-2) and TRBJ1-5; maybe TRBD1 (6 bases). Germline CDR1 is LGHDT and CDR2 is YNNKEL (reference sequence). Trimming cost V 0 bases and J 7 bases, with 7 bases left between them. The CDR3 consists of 13 residues. The CDR3 DNA follows: TGTGCCAGCAGCCAAGATAGGGGGCAGCCCCAGCATTTT. Its translation is CASSQDRGQPQHF.

This clone was seen a few times. The rearrangement links TRBV3-1 (or the pseudogene TRBV3-2) to TRBJ2-1; 7 bases align to TRBD1. The CDR3 covers 17 residues. Germline CDR1 reads LGHDT; CDR2 reads YNNKEL (reference sequence). The V gene end was trimmed by 5 bases and the J gene end by 1 base; junction bases not matched to a gene: 11. The CDR3 bases are TGTGCCAGCAGCTTTTATCAAGGGGGCGGGTCCTACAATGAGCAGTTCTTC. Translating gives CASSFYQGGGSYNEQFF.